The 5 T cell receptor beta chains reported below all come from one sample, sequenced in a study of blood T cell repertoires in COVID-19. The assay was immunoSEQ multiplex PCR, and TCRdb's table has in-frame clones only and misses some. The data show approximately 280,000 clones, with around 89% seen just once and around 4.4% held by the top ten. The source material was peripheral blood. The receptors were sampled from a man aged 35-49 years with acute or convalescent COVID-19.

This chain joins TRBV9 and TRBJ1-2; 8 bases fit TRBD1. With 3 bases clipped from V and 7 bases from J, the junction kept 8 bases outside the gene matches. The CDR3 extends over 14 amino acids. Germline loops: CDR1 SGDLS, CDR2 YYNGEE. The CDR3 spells CASSADRGLGGYTF. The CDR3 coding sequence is TGTGCCAGCAGCGCAGACAGGGGATTAGGTGGCTACACCTTC.

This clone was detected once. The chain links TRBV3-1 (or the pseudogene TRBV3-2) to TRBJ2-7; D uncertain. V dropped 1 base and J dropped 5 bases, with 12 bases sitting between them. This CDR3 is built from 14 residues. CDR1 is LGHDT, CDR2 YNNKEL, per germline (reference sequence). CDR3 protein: CASSQVLDSDEQYF. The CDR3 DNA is TGTGCCAGCAGCCAAGTCCTAGATTCCGACGAGCAGTACTTC.

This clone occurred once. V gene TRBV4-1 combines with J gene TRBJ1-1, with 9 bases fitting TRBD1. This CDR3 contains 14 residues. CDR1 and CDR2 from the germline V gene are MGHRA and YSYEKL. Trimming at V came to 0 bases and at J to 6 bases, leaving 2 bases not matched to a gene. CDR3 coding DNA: TGCGCCAGCAGCCAAGATAGGACAGGGGCTGAAGCTTTCTTT. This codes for CASSQDRTGAEAFF.

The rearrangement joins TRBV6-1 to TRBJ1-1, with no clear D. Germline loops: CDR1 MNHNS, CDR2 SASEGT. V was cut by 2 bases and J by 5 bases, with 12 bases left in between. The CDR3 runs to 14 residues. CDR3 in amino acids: CASSEKGGETEAFF. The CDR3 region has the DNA TGTGCCAGCAGTGAAAAGGGCGGGGAAACTGAAGCTTTCTTT.

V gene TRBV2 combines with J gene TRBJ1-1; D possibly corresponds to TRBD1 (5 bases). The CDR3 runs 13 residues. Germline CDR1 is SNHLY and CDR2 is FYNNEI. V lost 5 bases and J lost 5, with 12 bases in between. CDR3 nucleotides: TGTGCCAGCAGTCCCCAGGGAACAACTGAAGCTTTCTTT. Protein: CASSPQGTTEAFF.